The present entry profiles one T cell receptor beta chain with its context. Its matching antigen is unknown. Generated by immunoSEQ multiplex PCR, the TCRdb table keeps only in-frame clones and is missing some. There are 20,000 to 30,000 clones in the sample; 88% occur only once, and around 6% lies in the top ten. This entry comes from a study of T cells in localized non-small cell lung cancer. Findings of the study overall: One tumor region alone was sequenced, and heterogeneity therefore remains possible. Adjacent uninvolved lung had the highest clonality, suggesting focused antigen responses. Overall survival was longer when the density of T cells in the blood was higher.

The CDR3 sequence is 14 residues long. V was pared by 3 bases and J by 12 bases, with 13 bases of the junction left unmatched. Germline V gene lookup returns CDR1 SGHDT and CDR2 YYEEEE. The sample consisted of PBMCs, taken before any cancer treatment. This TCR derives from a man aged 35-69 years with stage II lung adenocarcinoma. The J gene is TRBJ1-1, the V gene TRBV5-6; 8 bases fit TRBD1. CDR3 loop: CASSSPGGALRPFF. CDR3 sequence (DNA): TGTGCCAGCAGCTCTCCAGGGGGCGCGTTAAGGCCTTTCTTT.